The 32 T cell receptor beta chains in this list originate from one sample, sequenced in a study of blood T cell repertoires in COVID-19. Here immunoSEQ multiplex PCR was the method, and the copy in TCRdb shows in-frame clones only, minus some. The sample consists of 150,000 to 200,000 clones, about 86% of them appearing once. Sequenced: peripheral blood. The receptors were sampled from a woman in her 30s with active or convalescent COVID-19.

The gene calls are TRBV6-5 and TRBJ1-2, with 8 bases fitting TRBD1. CDR1 and CDR2 from the germline V gene are MNHEY and SVGAGI. Unmatched junction bases numbered 12, after V lost 7 bases and J lost 8 bases. This CDR3 is 14 amino acids long. This CDR3 reads CASTRGQGARGYTF. DNA of the CDR3: TGTGCCAGCACTAGGGGCCAGGGGGCGCGGGGCTACACCTTC.

This chain joins TRBV6-5 and TRBJ1-3; D is unclear. CDR1 and CDR2 (germline): MNHEY, SVGAGI. The V and J ends lost 0 bases and 2 bases respectively, with 11 bases between them. The CDR3 is made up of 16 amino acids. The CDR3 DNA follows: TGTGCCAGCAGTTACTCGGGAGTAACTCCTGGAAACACCATATATTTT. It codes for CASSYSGVTPGNTIYF.

This chain joins TRBV7-2 and TRBJ1-2, with 8 positions matching TRBD1. Germline-derived CDR1 and CDR2 are SGHTA and FQGNSA. The CDR3 has 16 amino acids. V dropped 8 bases and J dropped 1; count of bases not matched to a gene: 12. CDR3 bases: TGTGCCAGCTCCTTAGCCCAGGGGGCCAATAACTATGGCTACACCTTC. Residues: CASSLAQGANNYGYTF.

This chain connects TRBV19 to TRBJ1-2; D unresolved. This CDR3 is built from 16 residues. V lost 1 base and J 0 bases, leaving 12 bases between the germline ends. CDR1 and CDR2 from the germline V gene are LNHDA and SQIVND (reference sequence). CDR3 DNA: TGTGCCAGTAGTATAGGTGGCCAACAGACTAACTATGGCTACACCTTC. Translated, it gives CASSIGGQQTNYGYTF.

On this clone: Other DNA sequences from this sample encode an identical CDR3 as well. The rearrangement links TRBV19 to TRBJ2-1, with D unresolved. V was shortened by 2 bases and J by 3 bases, with 8 bases between the two germline ends. This CDR3 contains 14 residues. Germline lookup yields CDR1 LNHDA and CDR2 SQIVND (reference sequence). This CDR3 is CASSISSSYNEQFF. In nucleotides, the CDR3 is TGTGCCAGTAGTATAAGTAGCAGCTACAATGAGCAGTTCTTC.

This chain connects TRBV30 to TRBJ2-7; 8 nucleotides align to TRBD1. CDR1 is GTSNPN and CDR2 is SVGIG in the germline V gene (reference sequence). The CDR3 extends over 16 amino acids. The V and J ends lost 2 bases and 3 bases, in that order; junction bases with no gene match: 12. CDR3: CAWSQPGQGRVYEQYF. The CDR3 DNA is TGTGCCTGGAGTCAACCAGGACAGGGAAGGGTCTACGAGCAGTACTTC. Supplemented by reference TRBV30 and TRBJ2-7, the full variable domain reads SQTIHQWPATLVQPVGSPLSLECTVEGTSNPNLYWYRQAAGRGLQLLFYSVGIGQISSEVPQNLSASRPQDRQFILSSKKLLLSDSGFYLCAWSQPGQGRVYEQYFGPGTRLTVT.

The chain couples TRBV20-1 to TRBJ2-3; D is undetermined. CDR3 length: 11 residues. Trimming took 4 bases from V and 4 from J, leaving 6 bases between them. Germline-derived CDR1 and CDR2 are DFQATT and SNEGSKA (reference sequence). The CDR3 loop is CSATVPDTQYF. CDR3 sequence (DNA): TGCAGTGCTACAGTCCCAGATACGCAGTATTTT.

This chain uses TRBV4-2 with TRBJ1-2, with 8 bases fitting TRBD1. The junction had 9 bases not matched to a gene; V was cut back by 0 bases and J by 6 bases. There are 16 residues in the CDR3. Germline V gene lookup returns CDR1 LGHNA and CDR2 YNFKEQ. The DNA of the CDR3 is TGTGCCAGCAGCCAAGATCGGGGTCGACAGGGGAATGGCTACACCTTC. Protein sequence: CASSQDRGRQGNGYTF.

The chain combines TRBV19 with TRBJ1-5; unclear D gene. V lost 8 bases, J lost 0 bases, and 11 bases lay in between. The CDR3 contains 14 residues. Germline V gene data show CDR1 as LNHDA and CDR2 as SQIVND (reference sequence). This CDR3 is CASWTRVSNQPQHF. The DNA of the CDR3 is TGTGCCAGTTGGACTAGGGTTAGCAATCAGCCCCAGCATTTT.

The chain carries TRBV9 and TRBJ1-3; the match to TRBD1 covers 10 bases. The CDR3 spans 16 residues. J gave up 1 base and V 0 bases, and 1 base lay outside the gene matches. Germline V gene sequence: CDR1 SGDLS, CDR2 YYNGEE. The CDR3 sequence is CASSVGQGASGNTIYF. Here the CDR3 DNA reads TGTGCCAGCAGCGTAGGACAGGGGGCTTCTGGAAACACCATATATTTT.

The V and J genes are TRBV29-1 and TRBJ2-3, with a weak D call TRBD2 (6 bases). V lost 6 bases and J 2 bases, leaving 12 bases between the germline ends. This CDR3 contains 13 residues. Germline V gene sequence: CDR1 SQVTM, CDR2 ANQGSEA. For the CDR3, the DNA is TGCAGCGTCATCCGGGACTCCACAGATACGCAGTATTTT. Protein sequence: CSVIRDSTDTQYF.

Concerning this clone itself: This same CDR3 is encoded by further DNA sequences in the sample. V gene TRBV19 combines with J gene TRBJ2-7; possible D gene TRBD1, 6 bases. The germline V gene has CDR1 LNHDA and CDR2 SQIVND (reference sequence). V was cut by 5 bases and J by 3 bases, with 8 bases left in between. The length of the CDR3 is 12 residues. The CDR3 nucleotides are TGTGCCAGTAGTGGGACATACTACGAGCAGTACTTC. Protein product: CASSGTYYEQYF.

The genes are TRBV19 and TRBJ1-2; 9 positions agree with TRBD1. V lost 2 bases to trimming and J lost 2 bases; unmatched junction nucleotides: 9. This CDR3 is 17 amino acids long. CDR1 and CDR2 (germline): LNHDA, SQIVND (reference sequence). The CDR3 reads CASSIRQWDRVNYGYTF. DNA of the CDR3: TGTGCCAGTAGTATAAGGCAGTGGGACAGGGTAAACTATGGCTACACCTTC. Based on the CDR3 plus reference TRBV19 and TRBJ1-2, the full variable domain is DGGITQSPKYLFRKEGQNVTLSCEQNLNHDAMYWYRQDPGQGLRLIYYSQIVNDFQKGDIAEGYSVSREKKESFPLTVTSAQKNPTAFYLCASSIRQWDRVNYGYTFGSGTRLTVV.

V usage is TRBV25-1 and J usage is TRBJ1-2; D is unclear. The V end was cut by 6 bases, the J end by 4 bases, with 15 bases between. Germline CDR1 MGHDK, CDR2 SYGVNS. The CDR3 is 14 residues long. The CDR3 spells CASRRIGEGYGYTF. CDR3 in DNA: TGTGCCAGCAGGAGGATCGGGGAGGGCTATGGCTACACCTTC.

This clone was seen a handful of times. The gene calls are TRBV5-6 and TRBJ1-2, with TRBD1 matching over 9 bases. Trimming removed 2 bases from V and 6 bases from J; junction bases left unmatched: 8. The CDR3 length is 15 residues. CDR1 and CDR2 (germline): SGHDT, YYEEEE. The CDR3 coding sequence is TGTGCCAGCAGCTTATATCGGGGACAGGGAGATGGCTACACCTTC. Protein: CASSLYRGQGDGYTF.

This chain joins TRBV19 and TRBJ1-3; a possible D gene is TRBD1 (6 bases). Trimming cost V 1 base and J 3 bases, with 7 bases left between them. The CDR3 has 14 amino acids. Per germline, CDR1 LNHDA and CDR2 SQIVND (reference sequence). The chain's CDR3 is CASSIAGVGNTIYF. The CDR3 nucleotides are TGTGCCAGTAGTATAGCAGGGGTTGGAAACACCATATATTTT.

This chain connects TRBV7-9 to TRBJ1-2; D gene ambiguous. Germline V lookup: CDR1 SEHNR, CDR2 FQNEAQ (reference sequence). The CDR3 is made up of 16 amino acids. The ends were cut back, 0 bases at V and 4 bases at J, with 15 bases in the middle. CDR3 protein: CASSLASGRHGYGYTF. DNA of the CDR3: TGTGCCAGCAGCTTAGCGAGCGGCAGGCACGGCTATGGCTACACCTTC.

The V call is TRBV18, the J call TRBJ2-1; 9 nucleotides agree with TRBD2. V was clipped by 4 bases and J by 6 bases; unmatched bases: 7. This CDR3 spans 15 amino acids. From germline, CDR1 is KGHSH and CDR2 LQKENI. The CDR3 DNA reads as TGTGCCAGCTCACTGAGGACTAGCGAAAGCAATGAGCAGTTCTTC. The encoded protein is CASSLRTSESNEQFF.

The chain has TRBV9 and TRBJ1-6; D unresolved. Germline loops: CDR1 SGDLS, CDR2 YYNGEE. Trimming took 0 bases from V and 7 from J, leaving 11 bases between them. The CDR3 extends over 15 amino acids. CDR3 nucleotides: TGTGCCAGCAGCGTAGCTACGACGGGGAATTCACCCCTCCACTTT. It translates to CASSVATTGNSPLHF.

The chain links TRBV5-1 to TRBJ2-5, with D perhaps matching TRBD2 (6 bases). Germline lookup yields CDR1 SGHRS and CDR2 YFSETQ. With 0 bases removed from V and 1 base from J, the gap between germline ends came to 16 bases. The CDR3 covers 17 residues. The CDR3 loop reads CASSLGGRNLAQETQYF. For the CDR3, the DNA is TGCGCCAGCAGCTTGGGGGGGAGGAATTTAGCCCAAGAGACCCAGTACTTC. The whole variable domain, remainder taken from reference TRBV5-1 and TRBJ2-5, is KAGVTQTPRYLIKTRGQQVTLSCSPISGHRSVSWYQQTPGQGLQFLFEYFSETQRNKGNFPGRFSGRQFSNSRSEMNVSTLELGDSALYLCASSLGGRNLAQETQYFGPGTRLLVL.

The J gene is TRBJ1-2, the V gene TRBV5-1, with TRBD1 as a possible D gene (6 bases). The V gene's germline CDR1 is SGHRS and CDR2 YFSETQ. V shed 0 bases and J shed 4 bases, with 7 bases lying between them. This CDR3 has 13 residues. For the CDR3, the DNA is TGCGCCAGCAGCTTGGTAGGGGGCTATGGCTACACCTTC. This gives the protein CASSLVGGYGYTF.

CDR3 DNA sequence: TGTGCCAGCAGTTACGACATCAATCAGCCCCAGCATTTT. This codes for CASSYDINQPQHF. V and J are TRBV6-5 and TRBJ1-5, with unresolved D. CDR1 and CDR2 (germline): MNHEY, SVGAGI. CDR3 length: 13 amino acids. The V gene lost 2 bases and the J gene lost 3 bases, with 5 bases spanning the gap.

This clone is judged medium-sized (0.01 to 0.1%). The genes are TRBV7-9 and TRBJ1-6; no clear D gene. CDR1 is SEHNR and CDR2 is FQNEAQ in the germline V gene (reference sequence). The CDR3 has 15 residues. Trimming took 5 bases from V and 13 from J, leaving 21 bases between them. In nucleotides, the CDR3 is TGTGCCAGCAGCCGGTCCGTCCCCTTGAGCCACCCCCTCCACTTT. It codes for CASSRSVPLSHPLHF.

V and J are TRBV7-6 and TRBJ1-3; D gene ambiguous. The CDR3 totals 17 residues. V was cut by 1 base and J by 2 bases, with 15 bases left in between. Germline V gives CDR1 SGHVS, CDR2 FNYEAQ. The CDR3 protein is CASSLVPPRGTGNTIYF. DNA for the CDR3: TGTGCCAGCAGCTTAGTGCCTCCGAGAGGGACTGGAAACACCATATATTTT.

This clone appeared a single time. V is TRBV19 and J is TRBJ1-1; 9 nucleotides line up with TRBD1. The CDR3 is made up of 15 amino acids. Germline V gene data show CDR1 as LNHDA and CDR2 as SQIVND (reference sequence). The junction had 5 bases not matched to a gene; V was cut back by 6 bases and J by 0 bases. The CDR3 DNA reads as TGTGCCAGTAGACAGGGGGCACTAATGAACACTGAAGCTTTCTTT. As protein: CASRQGALMNTEAFF.

The chain has TRBV6-1 and TRBJ1-4; D remains ambiguous. Germline V gene sequence: CDR1 MNHNS, CDR2 SASEGT. This CDR3 has 12 amino acids. Deletions cut 1 base from V and 10 bases from J, with 7 bases between. The CDR3 DNA follows: TGTGCCAGCAGTGAAGGGGCCTTAAAACTGTTTTTT. Its protein product is CASSEGALKLFF.

V gene TRBV10-1 combines with J gene TRBJ1-2; 7 bases align to TRBD1. V was clipped by 3 bases and J by 13 bases; unmatched bases: 8. Germline V gives CDR1 WNHNN, CDR2 SYGVQD (reference sequence). CDR3 length equals 12 residues. Here the CDR3 reads CASSDNRGASTF. CDR3 sequence (DNA): TGCGCCAGCAGTGATAACAGGGGAGCCTCCACCTTC.

The rearrangement joins TRBV20-1 to TRBJ1-1; D is undetermined. Germline V CDR1 and CDR2: DFQATT, SNEGSKA (reference sequence). CDR3 length: 13 residues. The ends were cut back, 3 bases at V and 10 bases at J, with 18 bases in the middle. The CDR3 DNA reads as TGCAGTGCTAGTGCAGGACTGAGCCTTGGAGCTTTCTTT. It encodes CSASAGLSLGAFF.

J is TRBJ2-3 and V is TRBV2; TRBD2 aligns across 7 bases. Germline CDR1 SNHLY, CDR2 FYNNEI. The CDR3 runs 14 residues. The trim removed 6 bases at V and 6 bases at J, leaving 9 bases unmatched. The DNA of the CDR3 is TGTGCCAGCAGACACGGGACTACTTCGGATACGCAGTATTTT. Translating gives CASRHGTTSDTQYF.

The J gene is TRBJ2-5, the V gene TRBV3-1 (or the pseudogene TRBV3-2); the match to TRBD2 covers 8 bases. This CDR3 spans 15 amino acids. Germline V gene lookup returns CDR1 LGHDT and CDR2 YNNKEL (reference sequence). J was trimmed by 5 bases and V by 4 bases; bases with no gene match: 9. The CDR3 DNA is TGTGCCAGCAGCCCCGAGGGACTAGAAGGGGAGACCCAGTACTTC. Translated: CASSPEGLEGETQYF.

The rearrangement joins TRBV7-8 to TRBJ1-2; TRBD1 matches 8 bases. Germline loops: CDR1 SGHVS, CDR2 FQNEAQ. The V and J ends lost 1 base and 3 bases, in that order; junction bases with no gene match: 1. This CDR3 is 14 amino acids long. This chain's CDR3 is CASSLVDRDYGYTF. The DNA for the CDR3 is TGTGCCAGCAGCTTAGTGGACAGGGACTATGGCTACACCTTC.

The chain links TRBV9 to TRBJ2-2; D remains ambiguous. V dropped 6 bases and J dropped 4 bases, with 13 bases sitting between them. The CDR3 is 14 residues long. Per the germline V gene, CDR1 is SGDLS and CDR2 is YYNGEE. As DNA, the CDR3 is TGTGCCAGCACCAAACAATTGGCCACCGGGGAGCTGTTTTTT. Translating it yields CASTKQLATGELFF.